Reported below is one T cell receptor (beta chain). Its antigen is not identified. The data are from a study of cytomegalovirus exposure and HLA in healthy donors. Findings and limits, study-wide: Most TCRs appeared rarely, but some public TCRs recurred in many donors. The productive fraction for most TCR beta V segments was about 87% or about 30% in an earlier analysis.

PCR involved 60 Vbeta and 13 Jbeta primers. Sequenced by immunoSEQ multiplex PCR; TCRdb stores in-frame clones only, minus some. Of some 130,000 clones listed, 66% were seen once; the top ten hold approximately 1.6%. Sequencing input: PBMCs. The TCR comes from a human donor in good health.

CDR3 in amino acids: CASSYPRPNRVSEQYF. CDR3 nucleotides: TGTGCCAGCAGTTACCCTAGACCCAACAGGGTGTCCGAGCAGTACTTC. This sequence joins TRBV6-7 and TRBJ2-7; TRBD1 might be the D (6 bases). TRBV6-7 has ORF status, its function being uncertain. The CDR3 runs to 16 residues. V was cut by 2 bases and J by 6 bases, with 20 bases left in between.